Shown below are 22 T cell receptor beta chains from a single sample sequenced in a study of molecular identifiers for immune sequencing clone quantification. One entry per CDR3 protein results from TCRdb running MiXCR on the PCR reads. Seen here are hundreds of thousands of distinct CDR3 sequences, around 21% observed once, and the top ten hold under 0.95%. The sequencing sample was made of naive CD8+ T cells from blood, with Jurkat cell RNA spiked in. Subset noted: FACS-sorted CD8+CD4-CCR7+CD45RA+ naive T cells. The receptors shown here come from a human donor in good health. Some libraries in this study had Jurkat cell RNA spiked in.

This clonotype appeared many times. The chain employs TRBV7-9 and TRBJ2-7; maybe TRBD2 (5 bases). From germline, CDR1 is SEHNR and CDR2 FQNEAQ (reference sequence). Trimming left V 5 bases short and J 3 bases short, with 14 bases between. The CDR3 covers 14 residues. As DNA, the CDR3 is TGTGCCAGCAGCCGCGGACTGGTCGGCTACGAGCAGTACTTC. Amino acids: CASSRGLVGYEQYF.

The chain couples TRBV12-3 or TRBV12-4 to TRBJ2-5, with 8 bases identical to TRBD2. V lost 6 bases to trimming and J lost 10 bases; unmatched junction nucleotides: 19. The CDR3 is 16 amino acids. CDR3 sequence (DNA): TGTGCCAGCAGCCTGCATCCGGGACTAGGGGATCAGATCCAGTACTTC. It yields the protein CASSLHPGLGDQIQYF.

This clonotype was seen many times. The gene calls are TRBV12-3 or TRBV12-4 and TRBJ2-1; TRBD2 matches 10 bases. V shed 6 bases and J 8 bases; nucleotides not matched to a gene: 10. The CDR3 has 15 residues. The CDR3 protein is CASSQAGGPSHEQFF. The DNA of the CDR3 is TGTGCCAGCAGCCAAGCGGGAGGGCCTTCCCATGAGCAGTTCTTC.

The sample holds a few counts of this clonotype. This sequence joins TRBV7-9 and TRBJ2-3, with TRBD2 matching 7 bases. The length of the CDR3 is 15 residues. The germline V gene has CDR1 SEHNR and CDR2 FQNEAQ (reference sequence). The V and J ends lost 5 bases and 0 bases, in that order; junction bases with no gene match: 5. This CDR3 reads CASSPLGGSTDTQYF. CDR3 coding DNA: TGTGCCAGCAGCCCCCTCGGGGGGAGCACAGATACGCAGTATTTT.

This clonotype was seen ten or more times. The V and J genes are TRBV19 and TRBJ2-1; TRBD1 might be the D (5 bases). V lost 5 bases, J lost 6 bases, and 8 bases lay in between. The CDR3 extends over 12 amino acids. Germline-derived CDR1 and CDR2 are LNHDA and SQIVND (reference sequence). The CDR3 protein is CASSQGPNEQFF. Written as DNA, the CDR3 is TGTGCCAGTAGTCAGGGCCCCAATGAGCAGTTCTTC.

This clonotype was counted at least ten times. The chain joins TRBV6-5 to TRBJ2-6; no reliable D call. CDR3 length equals 14 residues. The germline V and J ends were trimmed by 4 bases and 4 bases, with 8 bases remaining between them. Germline V gene sequence: CDR1 MNHEY, CDR2 SVGAGI. CDR3 protein: CASSWMLGANVLTF. The CDR3 region has the DNA TGTGCCAGCAGTTGGATGCTGGGGGCCAACGTCCTGACTTTC.

At least ten counts were recorded for this clonotype. The gene calls are TRBV6-2 or TRBV6-3 and TRBJ2-3; tentative D call: TRBD2 (5 bases). Looked up from germline, CDR1 is MNHEY and CDR2 is SVGEGT. With 4 bases removed from V and 6 bases from J, the gap between germline ends came to 11 bases. The CDR3 contains 13 residues. The CDR3 loop is CASSWYSGDTQYF. CDR3 DNA: TGTGCCAGCAGTTGGTATTCGGGGGATACGCAGTATTTT.

This clonotype was picked up many times. The chain carries TRBV9 and TRBJ1-1; 8 bases are shared with TRBD1. Trimming took 0 bases from V and 6 from J; bases not matched to a gene: 7. The CDR3 sequence is 15 residues long. Germline-derived CDR1 and CDR2 are SGDLS and YYNGEE. The chain's CDR3 is CASSVESTGGAEAFF. In DNA, the CDR3 is TGTGCCAGCAGCGTAGAGAGTACAGGGGGTGCTGAAGCTTTCTTT. The variable domain in full, with the rest retrieved from reference TRBV9 and TRBJ1-1, is DSGVTQTPKHLITATGQRVTLRCSPRSGDLSVYWYQQSLDQGLQFLIQYYNGEERAKGNILERFSAQQFPDLHSELNLSSLELGDSALYFCASSVESTGGAEAFFGQGTRLTVV.

Note on this clonotype: A single base separates this from a much larger clone, so it may be a read error. V is TRBV4-1 and J is TRBJ1-4; TRBD1 might be the D (5 bases). Germline V gives CDR1 MGHRA, CDR2 YSYEKL. The CDR3 is 14 amino acids. The germline V and J ends were trimmed by 4 bases and 7 bases, with 13 bases remaining between them. The CDR3 here is CASSPGRSAEKLFF. The CDR3 bases are TGCGCCAGCAGCCCGGGACGCTCGGCTGAAAAACTGTTTTTT.

On this clonotype: Being one base from a much bigger clone, this may be a read error. The chain recombines TRBV7-2 with TRBJ1-4; maybe TRBD1 (5 bases). Germline lookup yields CDR1 SGHTA and CDR2 FQGNSA. CDR3 size: 16 residues. The CDR3: CASSFGPTATNEKLLF. The CDR3 DNA sequence: TGTGCCAGCAGCTTCGGCCCGACAGCAACTAATGAAAAACTGCTTTTT.

On this clonotype itself: Just one base apart from a much larger clone, this may be a read error. The gene calls are TRBV6-2 or TRBV6-3 and TRBJ2-3, with no clear D. Trimming took off 7 bases at V and 9 bases at J, with 20 bases between the two ends. Germline V gives CDR1 MNHEY, CDR2 SVGEGT. The CDR3 is 14 amino acids. In nucleotides, the CDR3 is TGTGCCAGCACCATAGCCCCGGCACTTCCAACGCAGTATTTT. Protein: CASTIAPALPTQYF.

This clonotype was counted at least ten times. This sequence joins TRBV4-1 and TRBJ1-6, with D unresolved. The germline gives CDR1 MGHRA, CDR2 YSYEKL. The CDR3 contains 16 residues. The V and J ends lost 4 bases and 5 bases respectively, with 15 bases between them. The CDR3 DNA reads TGCGCCAGCAGCCCGATCAAGGGCAGGAATAATTCACCCCTCCACTTT. This encodes CASSPIKGRNNSPLHF.

This clonotype has a handful of counts. This chain links TRBV4-3 with TRBJ2-1, with D unresolved. The germline V and J ends were trimmed by 0 bases and 0 bases, with 9 bases remaining between them. The CDR3 is 16 residues long. Germline V CDR1 and CDR2: LGHNA, YSLEER. CDR3 bases: TGCGCCAGCAGCCAAGATCCCCAAAGCTCCTACAATGAGCAGTTCTTC. Translated: CASSQDPQSSYNEQFF.

This clonotype has just one count. A much larger clone lies a single base off, so this may be a read error. V gene TRBV7-9 combines with J gene TRBJ1-1; no reliable D call. Germline loops: CDR1 SEHNR, CDR2 FQNEAQ (reference sequence). V gave up 4 bases and J gave up 0 bases, with 12 bases separating them. CDR3 size: 15 residues. The CDR3 bases are TGTGCCAGCAGCTCACCTAAGGGCCTGAACACTGAAGCTTTCTTT. Amino acids: CASSSPKGLNTEAFF.

Turning to this clonotype: Given a much more abundant clone one base away, this may be a read error. This chain connects TRBV6-5 to TRBJ2-6; D is unclear. The CDR3 has 15 residues. Germline CDR1 and CDR2: MNHEY and SVGAGI. This chain's CDR3 is CAGSYSIVGANVLTF. The CDR3 DNA reads TGTGCCGGCAGTTACTCTATCGTTGGGGCCAACGTCCTGACTTTC.

This clonotype was seen a few times. The DNA of the CDR3 is TGTGCCAGCAGCCTGGGGGACAGTGCGAATCAGCCCCAGCATTTT. Amino acid sequence: CASSLGDSANQPQHF. The J gene is TRBJ1-5, the V gene TRBV5-6, with 7 nucleotides matching TRBD1. Per the germline V gene, CDR1 is SGHDT and CDR2 is YYEEEE. With 4 bases clipped from V and 4 bases from J, the junction kept 8 bases outside the gene matches. This CDR3 is built from 15 residues.

This clonotype was recorded many times. The rearrangement uses TRBV6-5 and TRBJ2-3; no firm D call. The length of the CDR3 is 13 residues. Germline V gene data show CDR1 as MNHEY and CDR2 as SVGAGI. Trimming left V 0 bases short and J 4 bases short, with 5 bases between. CDR3 sequence reads: CASSYSQPDTQYF. The CDR3 DNA reads TGTGCCAGCAGTTACTCGCAACCAGATACGCAGTATTTT.

This clonotype was seen more than once but under ten times. In DNA form, the CDR3 reads TGTGCCAGCAGTTCTAAAGCGGGGGGGCTTACAGATACGCAGTATTTT. Amino acids: CASSSKAGGLTDTQYF. The chain employs TRBV6-5 and TRBJ2-3; 10 bases agree with TRBD2. The length of the CDR3 is 16 residues. Trimming cost V 4 bases and J 3 bases; bases outside gene matches: 7. The germline gives CDR1 MNHEY, CDR2 SVGAGI.

This clonotype was seen a few times. V is TRBV7-9 and J is TRBJ2-1; TRBD2 matches 7 bases. There are 18 residues in the CDR3. CDR1 and CDR2 (germline): SEHNR, FQNEAQ (reference sequence). Unmatched junction bases numbered 15, after V lost 1 base and J lost 6 bases. The CDR3 DNA follows: TGTGCCAGCAGCTTAGAGGCGGGGACTACCCTAGCCGGCAATGAGCAGTTCTTC. Translation gives CASSLEAGTTLAGNEQFF.

This clonotype was seen at least ten times. The rearrangement joins TRBV28 to TRBJ1-4; 12 bases fit TRBD1. CDR3 size: 15 residues. Germline V lookup: CDR1 MDHEN, CDR2 SYDVKM. V lost 5 bases, J lost 8 bases, and 6 bases stayed unmatched. The CDR3 loop reads CASSDTGTGGEKLFF. The CDR3 DNA sequence: TGTGCCAGCAGTGATACCGGGACAGGGGGCGAAAAACTGTTTTTT.

This clonotype appeared a few times. Compared with germline, one end of the junction differs, possibly owing to a read error. The chain links TRBV28 to TRBJ2-3; D not resolved. The CDR3 spans 13 residues. Germline V gene data show CDR1 as MDHEN and CDR2 as SYDVKM. The CDR3 nucleotides read TGTGCCTGCAGTGTTGGAGGCACAGATACGCAGTATTTT. Its protein is CACSVGGTDTQYF.

Regarding this clonotype: A much larger clone sits a single nucleotide away, making a read error possible. The missing conserved phenylalanine or tryptophan at the end of this CDR3 makes a read error likely. The chain combines TRBV6-5 with TRBJ2-7, with 8 bases lining up with TRBD1. The germline V gene has CDR1 MNHEY and CDR2 SVGAGI. J was trimmed by 3 bases and V by 6 bases; bases with no gene match: 7. This CDR3 has 14 amino acids. This chain's CDR3 is CASSLNRGSYEQYS. The CDR3 coding sequence is TGTGCCAGCAGCCTCAACAGGGGGAGCTACGAGCAGTACTCC.